The 11 T cell receptor beta chains presented below share a single source sample, sequenced in a study of CD8 T cells in ankylosing spondylitis. In TCRdb, the 5' RACE reads were re-called with MiXCR into one record per CDR3 protein. Of approximately 60,000 distinct CDR3 sequences listed, more than 5.5% are singletons. The sequencing input was synovial fluid, either unsorted or a sorted T cell fraction (not recorded which). These receptors were obtained from a male donor with ankylosing spondylitis.

This clonotype was counted at least ten times. The chain combines TRBV4-3 with TRBJ2-3; tentatively, D is TRBD1 (6 bases). CDR1 and CDR2 from the germline V gene are LGHNA and YSLEER. The CDR3 is 17 amino acids. V dropped 0 bases and J dropped 1 base, with 14 bases sitting between them. CDR3 DNA sequence: TGCGCCAGCAGCCAAGAGGGTAGGGGGTACGGCACAGATACGCAGTATTTT. It is translated as CASSQEGRGYGTDTQYF.

As DNA, the CDR3 is TGTGCCAGCAGCTTAGTTGTTAGCGGGAGTCGGCGAGAGACCCAGTACTTC. Amino acids: CASSLVVSGSRRETQYF. The chain couples TRBV7-2 to TRBJ2-5; TRBD2 matches 9 bases. V shed 1 base and J 4 bases; nucleotides not matched to a gene: 10. The CDR3 covers 17 residues. Germline V lookup: CDR1 SGHTA, CDR2 FQGNSA. The variable domain in full, completed from reference TRBV7-2 and TRBJ2-5, reads GAGVSQSPSNKVTEKGKDVELRCDPISGHTALYWYRQSLGQGLEFLIYFQGNSAPDKSGLPSDRFSAERTGGSVSTLTIQRTQQEDSAVYLCASSLVVSGSRRETQYFGPGTRLLVL.

This clonotype was recorded at least ten times. The rearrangement uses TRBV12-3 or TRBV12-4 and TRBJ2-6; D is unclear. Trimming took 6 bases from V and 0 from J, leaving 6 bases between them. The length of the CDR3 is 14 residues. CDR3 DNA: TGTGCCAGCAGGCCGAACTCTGGGGCCAACGTCCTGACTTTC. Its protein product is CASRPNSGANVLTF.

V usage is TRBV11-3 and J usage is TRBJ2-3, with a tentative D call TRBD2 (5 bases). The CDR3 runs to 16 residues. V was clipped by 0 bases and J by 0 bases, with 10 bases between them. CDR1 SGHNT and CDR2 YENEEA come from the germline V gene. CDR3 sequence: CASSLESAGSTDTQYF. The DNA for the CDR3 is TGTGCCAGCAGCTTAGAGTCGGCGGGTAGCACAGATACGCAGTATTTT. The full variable domain, its missing parts supplied by reference TRBV11-3 and TRBJ2-3, is EAGVVQSPRYKIIEKKQPVAFWCNPISGHNTLYWYLQNLGQGPELLIRYENEEAVDDSQLPKDRFSAERLKGVDSTLKIQPAELGDSAVYLCASSLESAGSTDTQYFGPGTRLTVL.

This clonotype qualifies as medium-sized. The chain employs TRBV20-1 and TRBJ2-3; 8 nucleotides agree with TRBD2. V shed 1 base and J 6 bases; nucleotides not matched to a gene: 6. CDR1 is DFQATT, CDR2 SNEGSKA, per germline (reference sequence). The CDR3 sequence is 14 residues long. CDR3 protein: CSARVGGRLDTQYF. The CDR3 DNA sequence: TGCAGTGCTAGAGTCGGCGGGAGGTTGGATACGCAGTATTTT.

This clonotype showed up many times. The rearrangement joins TRBV5-1 to TRBJ2-3; no firm D call. The ends were cut back, 0 bases at V and 1 base at J, with 9 bases in the middle. The germline CDR1 and CDR2 sequences are SGHRS and YFSETQ. The CDR3 length is 15 residues. The CDR3 reads CASSLVLDRTDTQYF. As DNA, the CDR3 is TGCGCCAGCAGCTTGGTTCTGGACCGCACAGATACGCAGTATTTT.

In this sample, this clonotype turned up a few times. The rearrangement links TRBV6-2 or TRBV6-3 to TRBJ1-2, with D possibly TRBD1 on 6 matching bases. The V end was cut by 4 bases, the J end by 8 bases, with 11 bases between. Looked up from germline, CDR1 is MNHEY and CDR2 is SVGEGT. The CDR3 consists of 12 residues. CDR3 in amino acids: CASSFNREGYTF. Here the CDR3 DNA reads TGTGCCAGCAGTTTCAACAGGGAAGGCTACACCTTC.

This clonotype was seen a few times. This chain joins TRBV28 and TRBJ2-7, with 7 bases lining up with TRBD1. The ends lost 6 bases at V and 3 bases at J; junction bases unmatched: 8. Germline V gene data show CDR1 as MDHEN and CDR2 as SYDVKM. CDR3 size: 14 residues. CDR3 sequence (DNA): TGTGCCAGCAGGACGACAGGGCCCGTCTACGAGCAGTACTTC. Its translation is CASRTTGPVYEQYF.

This clonotype was detected many times. This CDR3 reads CASSYSLVSTRRTNNEQFF. As DNA, the CDR3 is TGTGCCAGCAGTTACTCGTTGGTTAGTACAAGGCGGACAAACAATGAGCAGTTCTTC. The J gene is TRBJ2-1, the V gene TRBV6-5; D may be TRBD1 (5 bases). Germline loops: CDR1 MNHEY, CDR2 SVGAGI. The CDR3 length is 19 residues. The V end was cut by 0 bases, the J end by 5 bases, with 23 bases between.

This clonotype was recorded a few times. V usage is TRBV2 and J usage is TRBJ2-1; D not resolved. The CDR3 totals 12 residues. The V and J ends lost 6 bases and 10 bases respectively, with 13 bases between them. Germline CDR1 SNHLY, CDR2 FYNNEI. CDR3 residues: CASRVVFGEQFF. The CDR3 DNA reads as TGTGCCAGCAGGGTGGTATTTGGGGAGCAGTTCTTC.

This clonotype appeared a few times. V is TRBV7-3 and J is TRBJ1-1; possible D gene TRBD1, 6 bases. CDR1 SGHTA and CDR2 FQGTGA come from the germline V gene. The germline V and J ends were trimmed by 1 base and 1 base, with 10 bases remaining between them. The CDR3 runs 15 residues. CDR3 amino acids: CASSLNPRGNTEAFF. The CDR3 nucleotides read TGTGCCAGCAGCTTAAACCCCAGGGGGAACACTGAAGCTTTCTTT.